This TCR beta chain stems from a study of metastatic and nonmetastatic thyroid tumors. How the authors handled the data: CDR3 differences across clinicopathological groups were used to build a distant-metastasis classifier for papillary thyroid cancer. TCRdb re-called clones from the PCR reads using MiXCR. It is TCRdb's table, rather than the study itself, that gives the V and J calls and clone size. The sample gives about 24,000 clones, around a fifth of which show up once; about 5% is in the top ten. General study findings and limits: Compared with benign nodules, malignant thyroid tumors were reported to have significantly higher TCR beta diversity in both blood and tumor.

Notes on this clone: What it binds is unknown.

The CDR3 is 12 amino acids. V was trimmed by 4 bases and J by 4 bases, leaving 6 bases between them. Germline lookup yields CDR1 SGHNT and CDR2 YYREEE (reference sequence). The entire patient cohort was treatment-naive prior to thyroid surgery. The rearrangement uses TRBV5-4 and TRBJ2-1; D uncertain. Sequences were obtained from blood. This receptor was identified in a male donor with papillary thyroid cancer or a benign thyroid nodule (not recorded which). Some clones in this sample may be carry-over from other donors' samples. CDR3 DNA: TGTGCCAGCAGCCACCTATACAATGAGCAGTTCTTC. Protein sequence: CASSHLYNEQFF.